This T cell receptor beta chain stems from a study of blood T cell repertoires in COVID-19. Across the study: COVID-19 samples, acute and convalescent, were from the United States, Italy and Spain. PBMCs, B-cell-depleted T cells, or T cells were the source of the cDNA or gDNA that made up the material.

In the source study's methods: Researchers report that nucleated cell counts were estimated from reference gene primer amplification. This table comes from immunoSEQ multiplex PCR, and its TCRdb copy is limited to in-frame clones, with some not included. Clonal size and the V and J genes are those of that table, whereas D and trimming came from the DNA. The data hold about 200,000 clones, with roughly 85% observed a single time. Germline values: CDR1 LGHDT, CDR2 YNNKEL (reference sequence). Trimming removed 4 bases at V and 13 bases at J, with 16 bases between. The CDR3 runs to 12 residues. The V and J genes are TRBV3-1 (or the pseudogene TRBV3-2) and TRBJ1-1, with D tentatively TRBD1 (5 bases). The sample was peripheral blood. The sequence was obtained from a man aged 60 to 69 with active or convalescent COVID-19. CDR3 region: CASSPRGEGVFF. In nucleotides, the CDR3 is TGTGCCAGCAGCCCCCGGGGGGAGGGCGTTTTCTTT.